The entry below describes one TCR beta chain. The antigen is not known. The data stem from a study of T cell responses to AZD1222 COVID-19 vaccine. Study outcomes and limitations: The span of vaccine-associated CD4 TCRs extended across spike, with dominance at 160-218 and 743-854.

Sequencing was performed with immunoSEQ multiplex PCR; in TCRdb, only in-frame clones are kept and a portion is missing. The sample lists approximately 150,000 clones, under 95% occurring once. The CDR3 covers 11 residues. In germline, CDR1 is DFQATT, CDR2 SNEGSKA (reference sequence). V was pared by 6 bases and J by 10 bases, with 15 bases between. V usage is TRBV20-1 and J usage is TRBJ1-1; D not certain. The receptor's source is an adult who received the AZD1222 COVID-19 vaccine. Sequencing used peripheral blood, obtained 28 days after the second AZD1222 dose. The chain's CDR3 is CSATSYSSAFF. In DNA, the CDR3 is TGCAGTGCGACTAGTTACAGCTCAGCTTTCTTT.